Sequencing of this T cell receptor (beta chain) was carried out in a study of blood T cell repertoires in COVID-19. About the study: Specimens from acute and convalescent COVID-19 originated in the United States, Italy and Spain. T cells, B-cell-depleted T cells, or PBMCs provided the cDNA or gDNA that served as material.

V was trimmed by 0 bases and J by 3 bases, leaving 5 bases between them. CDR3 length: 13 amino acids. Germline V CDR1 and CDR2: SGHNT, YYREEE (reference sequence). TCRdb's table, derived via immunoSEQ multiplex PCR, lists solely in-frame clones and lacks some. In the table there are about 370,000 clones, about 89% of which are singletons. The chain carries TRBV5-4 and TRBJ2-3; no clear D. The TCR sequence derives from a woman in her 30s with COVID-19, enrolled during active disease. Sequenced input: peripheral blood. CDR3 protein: CASSLDSTDTQYF. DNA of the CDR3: TGTGCCAGCAGCTTGGACTCGACAGATACGCAGTATTTT.